A selection of T cell receptor beta chains follows, all from one sample in a study of shared clonotypes between healthy human individuals. The protocol was immunoSEQ multiplex PCR, while the TCRdb copy is restricted to in-frame clones and leaves out a portion. The sample includes 450,000 to 500,000 clones, around four fifths of them seen just once. Source material: PBMCs. The receptors were gathered from a woman between 35 and 50 years old in good health. Some clones in this sample may be carry-over from other donors' samples. The CDR3 runs from the conserved cysteine through the conserved F or W. Each record gives: clone size, V gene, D gene, J gene, CDR3 protein, CDR3 DNA. A D gene is named only where the DNA matches it firmly. Some rows mark clone size as missing; the rest say once, few, many or name a class of expanded clone.

abundance: few; v_gene: TRBV18; d_gene: -; j_gene: TRBJ2-7; CDR3aa: CASSPSTGWGYEQYF; CDR3nt: TGTGCCAGCTCACCTTCGACAGGCTGGGGCTACGAGCAGTACTTC
abundance: few; v_gene: TRBV19; d_gene: -; j_gene: TRBJ2-2; CDR3aa: CASSPERRVGPGELFF; CDR3nt: TGTGCCAGTAGTCCTGAACGCAGAGTAGGCCCCGGGGAGCTGTTTTTT
abundance: once; v_gene: TRBV2; d_gene: TRBD2; j_gene: TRBJ2-3; CDR3aa: CASSGLAGGGDTQYF; CDR3nt: TGTGCCAGCAGTGGGCTAGCGGGAGGTGGGGATACGCAGTATTTT
abundance: few; v_gene: TRBV5-6; d_gene: -; j_gene: TRBJ2-5; CDR3aa: CASSWEAAYQETQYF; CDR3nt: TGTGCCAGCAGCTGGGAAGCGGCCTACCAAGAGACCCAGTACTTC
abundance: -; v_gene: TRBV6-6; d_gene: -; j_gene: TRBJ2-7; CDR3aa: CASSYSSYEQYF; CDR3nt: TGTGCCAGCAGTTATTCCAGCTACGAGCAGTACTTC
abundance: once; v_gene: TRBV15; d_gene: TRBD2; j_gene: TRBJ2-7; CDR3aa: CATSRKLAGEDEQYF; CDR3nt: TGTGCCACCAGCAGAAAGCTAGCGGGAGAGGACGAGCAGTACTTC
abundance: -; v_gene: TRBV5-4; d_gene: TRBD1; j_gene: TRBJ2-3; CDR3aa: CASSFTGGTDTQYF; CDR3nt: TGTGCCAGCAGCTTCACAGGGGGGACAGATACGCAGTATTTT
abundance: once; v_gene: TRBV27; d_gene: TRBD1; j_gene: TRBJ2-1; CDR3aa: CASSMGTDEQFF; CDR3nt: TGTGCCAGCAGTATGGGGACAGATGAGCAGTTCTTC
abundance: -; v_gene: TRBV6-1; d_gene: TRBD2; j_gene: TRBJ2-3; CDR3aa: CATSSGRDFDTQYF; CDR3nt: TGTGCCACCAGTAGCGGGAGGGATTTCGATACGCAGTATTTT
abundance: few; v_gene: TRBV7-9; d_gene: TRBD1; j_gene: TRBJ1-1; CDR3aa: CASSSEGAAFF; CDR3nt: TGTGCCAGCAGCTCCGAGGGGGCAGCTTTCTTT
abundance: -; v_gene: TRBV4-1; d_gene: TRBD1; j_gene: TRBJ2-7; CDR3aa: CASLPWDRGAYEQYF; CDR3nt: TGCGCCAGCCTTCCCTGGGACAGGGGGGCCTACGAGCAGTACTTC
abundance: -; v_gene: TRBV10-1; d_gene: TRBD1; j_gene: TRBJ2-1; CDR3aa: CASSDGAGGYEQFF; CDR3nt: TGCGCCAGCAGTGACGGGGCAGGGGGATATGAGCAGTTCTTC
abundance: -; v_gene: TRBV18; d_gene: TRBD1; j_gene: TRBJ2-3; CDR3aa: CASSLAWSGQADTQYF; CDR3nt: TGTGCCAGCTCACTGGCTTGGTCCGGACAGGCAGATACGCAGTATTTT
abundance: -; v_gene: TRBV7-8; d_gene: -; j_gene: TRBJ2-6; CDR3aa: CASSLAGANVLTF; CDR3nt: TGTGCCAGCAGCTTAGCTGGGGCCAACGTCCTGACTTTC
abundance: -; v_gene: TRBV4-3; d_gene: TRBD2; j_gene: TRBJ2-3; CDR3aa: CASSQDLAGGGDTQYF; CDR3nt: TGCGCCAGCAGCCAAGACCTAGCGGGGGGTGGAGATACGCAGTATTTT
abundance: -; v_gene: TRBV11-3; d_gene: -; j_gene: TRBJ1-1; CDR3aa: CASSLVGPNTEAFF; CDR3nt: TGTGCCAGCAGCTTAGTAGGGCCTAACACTGAAGCTTTCTTT
abundance: -; v_gene: TRBV10-3; d_gene: -; j_gene: TRBJ2-1; CDR3aa: CAISEFRHDNEQFF; CDR3nt: TGTGCCATCAGTGAGTTCAGACACGACAATGAGCAGTTCTTC
abundance: -; v_gene: TRBV18; d_gene: -; j_gene: TRBJ1-1; CDR3aa: CASSPIHGGDTEAFF; CDR3nt: TGTGCCAGCTCACCAATACATGGAGGGGACACTGAAGCTTTCTTT
abundance: -; v_gene: TRBV6-1; d_gene: -; j_gene: TRBJ1-2; CDR3aa: CASSVMGQGNYGYTF; CDR3nt: TGTGCCAGCAGTGTTATGGGACAAGGAAACTATGGCTACACCTTC
abundance: few; v_gene: TRBV9; d_gene: TRBD2; j_gene: TRBJ2-1; CDR3aa: CASSPRSQGLAGNEQFF; CDR3nt: TGTGCCAGCAGCCCCAGGAGCCAGGGACTAGCGGGGAATGAGCAGTTCTTC
abundance: -; v_gene: TRBV7-3; d_gene: -; j_gene: TRBJ2-3; CDR3aa: CASSLSALGGDTQYF; CDR3nt: TGTGCCAGCAGCTTATCGGCGCTAGGGGGAGATACGCAGTATTTT
abundance: once; v_gene: TRBV5-4; d_gene: TRBD1; j_gene: TRBJ2-7; CDR3aa: CASSRQGSYEQYF; CDR3nt: TGTGCCAGCAGCAGACAGGGCTCCTACGAGCAGTACTTC
abundance: -; v_gene: TRBV28; d_gene: -; j_gene: TRBJ1-6; CDR3aa: CASSLTYNSPLHF; CDR3nt: TGTGCCAGCAGTTTAACGTATAATTCACCCCTCCACTTT
abundance: -; v_gene: TRBV7-3; d_gene: TRBD2; j_gene: TRBJ2-2; CDR3aa: CASSLELAGSTGELFF; CDR3nt: TGTGCCAGCAGCTTAGAACTAGCGGGGAGCACCGGGGAGCTGTTTTTT
abundance: -; v_gene: TRBV30; d_gene: -; j_gene: TRBJ2-7; CDR3aa: CAWSVGGTYEQYF; CDR3nt: TGTGCCTGGAGTGTAGGCGGAACCTACGAGCAGTACTTC
abundance: -; v_gene: TRBV11-1; d_gene: -; j_gene: TRBJ2-6; CDR3aa: CASSPYGTAGANVLTF; CDR3nt: TGTGCCAGCAGCCCTTACGGGACTGCTGGGGCCAACGTCCTGACTTTC
abundance: medium-sized; v_gene: TRBV29-1; d_gene: -; j_gene: TRBJ2-4; CDR3aa: CSGGSGKNIQYF; CDR3nt: TGCAGCGGGGGGAGTGGCAAAAACATTCAGTACTTC
abundance: -; v_gene: TRBV27; d_gene: -; j_gene: TRBJ2-3; CDR3aa: CASSSVGGTQYF; CDR3nt: TGTGCCAGCAGTTCCGTGGGAGGTACGCAGTATTTT
abundance: once; v_gene: TRBV28; d_gene: -; j_gene: TRBJ2-7; CDR3aa: CASSLSVNQNYEQYF; CDR3nt: TGTGCCAGCAGTTTATCCGTAAATCAAAACTACGAGCAGTACTTC
abundance: -; v_gene: TRBV5-6; d_gene: TRBD1; j_gene: TRBJ1-4; CDR3aa: CASSSIRTGASTNEKLFF; CDR3nt: TGTGCCAGCAGCTCCATTAGGACAGGGGCGTCAACTAATGAAAAACTGTTTTTT
abundance: -; v_gene: TRBV4-2; d_gene: TRBD1; j_gene: TRBJ1-2; CDR3aa: CASSPVQGESGYTF; CDR3nt: TGTGCCAGCAGCCCGGTTCAGGGGGAGTCTGGCTACACCTTC
abundance: once; v_gene: TRBV18; d_gene: TRBD1; j_gene: TRBJ2-7; CDR3aa: CASSQGQGYEQYF; CDR3nt: TGTGCCAGCTCACAGGGACAGGGCTACGAGCAGTACTTC
abundance: -; v_gene: TRBV6-1; d_gene: TRBD1; j_gene: TRBJ2-5; CDR3aa: CASSEAGGAETQYF; CDR3nt: TGTGCCAGCAGTGAAGCAGGGGGCGCGGAGACCCAGTACTTC
abundance: -; v_gene: TRBV10-2; d_gene: -; j_gene: TRBJ2-5; CDR3aa: CASSDRASTTETQYF; CDR3nt: TGCGCCAGCAGCGACCGGGCCTCCACGACAGAGACCCAGTACTTC
abundance: -; v_gene: TRBV7-2; d_gene: TRBD1; j_gene: TRBJ1-5; CDR3aa: CASSSRDRSGQPQHF; CDR3nt: TGTGCCAGCAGCTCCCGGGACAGGTCAGGTCAGCCCCAGCATTTT
abundance: -; v_gene: TRBV19; d_gene: -; j_gene: TRBJ1-3; CDR3aa: CASSIASTFGNTIYF; CDR3nt: TGTGCCAGTAGTATAGCCTCCACATTTGGAAACACCATATATTTT
abundance: -; v_gene: TRBV2; d_gene: -; j_gene: TRBJ2-1; CDR3aa: CASSEARRDNEQFF; CDR3nt: TGTGCCAGCAGTGAAGCGCGGCGAGACAATGAGCAGTTCTTC
abundance: few; v_gene: TRBV2; d_gene: -; j_gene: TRBJ2-3; CDR3aa: CASTQVIYTQYF; CDR3nt: TGTGCCAGCACCCAGGTGATTTATACGCAGTATTTT
abundance: -; v_gene: TRBV7-8; d_gene: -; j_gene: TRBJ2-2; CDR3aa: CASLWGGRGTGELFF; CDR3nt: TGTGCCAGCCTATGGGGGGGCCGGGGCACCGGGGAGCTGTTTTTT
abundance: -; v_gene: TRBV11-3; d_gene: TRBD1; j_gene: TRBJ2-3; CDR3aa: CASSAGQAGSDTQYF; CDR3nt: TGTGCCAGCAGCGCCGGACAGGCTGGATCAGATACGCAGTATTTT
abundance: -; v_gene: TRBV7-9; d_gene: -; j_gene: TRBJ1-2; CDR3aa: CASSLFPDGFYGYTF; CDR3nt: TGTGCCAGCAGCTTATTCCCCGACGGATTCTATGGCTACACCTTC
abundance: many; v_gene: TRBV5-4; d_gene: -; j_gene: TRBJ1-1; CDR3aa: CASSRTGSDTEAFF; CDR3nt: TGTGCCAGCAGCAGAACAGGGTCCGACACTGAAGCTTTCTTT
abundance: -; v_gene: TRBV7-8; d_gene: TRBD1; j_gene: TRBJ2-1; CDR3aa: CASSAQGMRDNEQFF; CDR3nt: TGTGCCAGCAGCGCACAGGGGATGCGGGACAATGAGCAGTTCTTC
abundance: -; v_gene: TRBV7-2; d_gene: -; j_gene: TRBJ2-2; CDR3aa: CASSLSRTGSNTGELFF; CDR3nt: TGTGCCAGCAGCTTATCAAGGACTGGATCGAACACCGGGGAGCTGTTTTTT
abundance: once; v_gene: TRBV5-1; d_gene: -; j_gene: TRBJ2-1; CDR3aa: CASSRGLFTYNEQFF; CDR3nt: TGCGCCAGCAGCCGGGGACTGTTCACCTACAATGAGCAGTTCTTC
abundance: medium-sized; v_gene: TRBV5-4; d_gene: -; j_gene: TRBJ1-2; CDR3aa: CASSLVTGYGYTF; CDR3nt: TGTGCCAGCAGCTTGGTAACCGGCTATGGCTACACCTTC
abundance: once; v_gene: TRBV5-1; d_gene: TRBD2; j_gene: TRBJ2-6; CDR3aa: CASSSGLAGSAGANVLTF; CDR3nt: TGCGCCAGCAGCTCGGGACTAGCGGGAAGTGCTGGGGCCAACGTCCTGACTTTC
abundance: -; v_gene: TRBV15; d_gene: -; j_gene: TRBJ2-5; CDR3aa: CATSRDARQETQYF; CDR3nt: TGTGCCACCAGCAGAGATGCCAGACAAGAGACCCAGTACTTC
abundance: -; v_gene: TRBV19; d_gene: TRBD2; j_gene: TRBJ2-1; CDR3aa: CASSVEREGYNEQFF; CDR3nt: TGTGCCAGTAGTGTAGAGCGGGAGGGATACAATGAGCAGTTCTTC
abundance: -; v_gene: TRBV7-9; d_gene: TRBD1; j_gene: TRBJ2-7; CDR3aa: CASSLGTGAYEQYF; CDR3nt: TGTGCCAGCAGCTTAGGGACAGGCGCCTACGAGCAGTACTTC
abundance: -; v_gene: TRBV18; d_gene: -; j_gene: TRBJ1-5; CDR3aa: CASSPGAPNQPQHF; CDR3nt: TGTGCCAGCTCACCAGGGGCACCCAATCAGCCCCAGCATTTT
abundance: -; v_gene: TRBV7-8; d_gene: TRBD1; j_gene: TRBJ2-1; CDR3aa: CASSLGTGFSYNEQFF; CDR3nt: TGTGCCAGCAGCTTAGGGACAGGGTTTTCCTACAATGAGCAGTTCTTC
abundance: -; v_gene: TRBV5-1; d_gene: -; j_gene: TRBJ2-5; CDR3aa: CASSRSGGQETQYF; CDR3nt: TGCGCCAGCAGCCGTAGCGGAGGCCAAGAGACCCAGTACTTC
abundance: once; v_gene: TRBV19; d_gene: TRBD1; j_gene: TRBJ1-5; CDR3aa: CASSRRDSLNQPQHF; CDR3nt: TGTGCCAGTAGTAGGAGGGACAGCTTGAATCAGCCCCAGCATTTT